Following are 11 T cell receptor beta chains from one sample sequenced in a study of monozygotic twins with inflammatory bowel disease. TCRdb reprocessed the 5' RACE reads and reports one entry per CDR3 protein, with no DNA. Its table records a few hundred thousand distinct CDR3 sequences. The sample comprised blood. The receptors were gathered from a human donor with ulcerative colitis or Crohn's disease, or a healthy co-twin of an affected twin (not recorded which).

The V gene is TRBV6-2 or TRBV6-3, the J gene TRBJ2-4; TCRdb's D gene call, TRBD1, goes unchecked for lack of DNA. Germline V gene lookup returns CDR1 MNHEY and CDR2 SVGEGT. This CDR3 is 14 amino acids long. The chain's CDR3 is CASQKTGSKNIQYF.

The chain couples TRBV5-1 to TRBJ1-1. This CDR3 is 15 amino acids long. Germline CDR1 is SGHRS and CDR2 is YFSETQ. The CDR3 sequence is CASRPLTVMNTEAFF.

The chain has TRBV29-1 and TRBJ2-3; there is no DNA to check the TCRdb D call of TRBD1. This CDR3 is built from 12 residues. CDR1 is SQVTM, CDR2 ANQGSEA, per germline. This chain's CDR3 is CSVTQGLDTQYF.

The V call is TRBV7-2, the J call TRBJ2-3; TCRdb lists TRBD1, though no DNA is available to test this call. Germline V gene lookup returns CDR1 SGHTA and CDR2 FQGNSA. CDR3 length: 14 amino acids. This CDR3 is CASSSRGKTDTQYF.

This rearrangement joins TRBV24-1 to TRBJ2-1. CDR1 and CDR2 (germline): KGHDR, SFDVKD. The length of the CDR3 is 12 residues. CDR3: CATSDRSDEQFF.

The chain is built from TRBV20-1 and TRBJ2-7; the D gene TCRdb calls, TRBD2, cannot be checked with no DNA. Germline CDR1 reads DFQATT; CDR2 reads SNEGSKA (reference sequence). The CDR3 extends over 14 amino acids. The CDR3: CSVLGLLSSYEQYF.

This chain joins TRBV5-4 and TRBJ2-7; TCRdb's assignment of TRBD2 cannot be checked, as there is no DNA. The CDR3 totals 15 residues. Germline values: CDR1 SGHNT, CDR2 YYREEE (reference sequence). CDR3 loop: CASSGGAGTSYEQYF.

The chain carries TRBV4-3 and TRBJ1-5; the TRBD1 assignment by TCRdb is unverifiable without DNA. This CDR3 spans 15 amino acids. Germline lookup yields CDR1 LGHNA and CDR2 YSLEER. Here the CDR3 reads CASSRNAGVRQPQHF.

The chain carries TRBV5-1 and TRBJ2-2; the TCRdb D gene call, TRBD2, has no DNA to confirm it. Germline assignment: CDR1 SGHRS and CDR2 YFSETQ. The CDR3 is 15 residues long. CDR3 residues: CASRPGQPGTGELFF. The entire variable domain, with the rest obtained from reference TRBV5-1 and TRBJ2-2, is as follows: KAGVTQTPRYLIKTRGQQVTLSCSPISGHRSVSWYQQTPGQGLQFLFEYFSETQRNKGNFPGRFSGRQFSNSRSEMNVSTLELGDSALYLCASRPGQPGTGELFFGEGSRLTVL.

The chain joins TRBV7-2 to TRBJ2-1; TCRdb reports TRBD2, a call that lacks DNA to check it against. Germline V gives CDR1 SGHTA, CDR2 FQGNSA. This CDR3 comprises 16 residues. The CDR3 spells CASSVPGLAGGQGQFF. The full variable domain, its missing parts supplied by reference TRBV7-2 and TRBJ2-1, is GAGVSQSPSNKVTEKGKDVELRCDPISGHTALYWYRQSLGQGLEFLIYFQGNSAPDKSGLPSDRFSAERTGGSVSTLTIQRTQQEDSAVYLCASSVPGLAGGQGQFFGPGTRLTVL.

This chain links TRBV29-1 with TRBJ2-3; TCRdb's D gene call, TRBD2, goes unchecked for lack of DNA. This CDR3 has 15 residues. Per germline, CDR1 SQVTM and CDR2 ANQGSEA. The chain's CDR3 is CSARHVLAGADTQYF.